Each of the 31 T cell receptor beta chains below was sequenced from the same sample in a study of blood T cell repertoires in COVID-19. Produced via immunoSEQ multiplex PCR; TCRdb's table is partial and in-frame only. The data show 70,000 to 95,000 clones, more than 80% seen once. The sequenced sample consisted of peripheral blood. Receptors were obtained from a human donor in a cohort sampled during active COVID-19.

On this clone: The junction does not match germline at one end; this may be a read error. The chain links TRBV28 to TRBJ1-1; possibly TRBD1 for D (6 bases). Per the germline V gene, CDR1 is MDHEN and CDR2 is SYDVKM. CDR3 length: 11 amino acids. The CDR3 DNA reads TGTGCCAGCAGCTTCCTTCAGGGGAGAGTCTTT. Its translation is CASSFLQGRVF.

The chain recombines TRBV5-4 with TRBJ2-3; 10 bases align to TRBD2. Germline trimming cut 5 bases from V and 0 bases from J; bases unmatched to any gene: 3. The CDR3 runs to 15 residues. Looked up from germline, CDR1 is SGHNT and CDR2 is YYREEE (reference sequence). In DNA form, the CDR3 reads TGTGCCAGCAGTCAACTAGCGGGGAGCACAGATACGCAGTATTTT. This encodes CASSQLAGSTDTQYF.

The rearrangement uses TRBV19 and TRBJ2-7; 13 bases are a match to TRBD2. The V gene end was trimmed by 1 base and the J gene end by 3 bases; junction bases not matched to a gene: 6. Germline loops: CDR1 LNHDA, CDR2 SQIVND (reference sequence). The CDR3 sequence is 17 residues long. CDR3 DNA sequence: TGTGCCAGTAGTATAGCCCCGGGGACTAGCGGGGTCTACGAGCAGTACTTC. This codes for CASSIAPGTSGVYEQYF.

The chain carries TRBV4-2 and TRBJ2-5; 9 nucleotides agree with TRBD2. V gave up 1 base and J gave up 5 bases; unmatched junction bases: 8. Germline V lookup: CDR1 LGHNA, CDR2 YNFKEQ. The CDR3 contains 16 residues. The CDR3 region has the DNA TGTGCCAGCAGCCAAGGGGCGGGGGGGCGTTTGGAGACCCAGTACTTC. Translating gives CASSQGAGGRLETQYF.

The chain uses TRBV5-5 and TRBJ1-4; D is unresolved. CDR3 length: 14 residues. Germline lookup yields CDR1 SGHKS and CDR2 YYEKEE (reference sequence). V lost 1 base, J lost 4 bases, and 8 bases lay in between. The CDR3 loop is CASSLSGFNEKLFF. DNA of the CDR3: TGTGCCAGCAGCTTGTCCGGGTTTAATGAAAAACTGTTTTTT.

The chain joins TRBV5-4 to TRBJ2-1, with TRBD2 matching over 13 bases. Germline lookup yields CDR1 SGHNT and CDR2 YYREEE (reference sequence). The junction had 7 bases not matched to a gene; V was cut back by 4 bases and J by 6 bases. The CDR3 length is 16 residues. The CDR3 DNA follows: TGTGCCAGCAGCCCTAGGACTAGCGGGGGACCCAATGAGCAGTTCTTC. Its protein product is CASSPRTSGGPNEQFF.

J is TRBJ1-1 and V is TRBV11-2; 10 bases line up with TRBD1. V trimming: 2 bases; J trimming: 1 base; junction bases outside the gene matches: 1. The CDR3 has 15 amino acids. Looked up from germline, CDR1 is SGHAT and CDR2 is FQNNGV. The CDR3 reads CASSLRTGGNTEAFF. As DNA, the CDR3 is TGTGCCAGCAGCTTACGGACAGGGGGGAACACTGAAGCTTTCTTT.

The chain's CDR3 is CSVVAGGKDTGELFF. In nucleotides, the CDR3 is TGCAGCGTTGTCGCGGGGGGCAAAGACACCGGGGAGCTGTTTTTT. V gene TRBV29-1 combines with J gene TRBJ2-2; 8 bases are shared with TRBD2. The CDR3 runs to 15 residues. Unmatched junction bases numbered 7, after V lost 4 bases and J lost 3 bases. Germline V gene data show CDR1 as SQVTM and CDR2 as ANQGSEA.

The V and J genes are TRBV10-3 and TRBJ1-1; 9 bases align to TRBD1. The CDR3 loop spans 17 amino acids. V lost 4 bases and J lost 6; bases outside the gene matches: 15. The V gene's germline CDR1 is ENHRY and CDR2 SYGVKD. CDR3 region: CAISGGQGKLRGAEAFF. The DNA for the CDR3 is TGTGCCATCAGTGGGGGACAGGGAAAGTTACGTGGGGCTGAAGCTTTCTTT.

The rearrangement links TRBV24-1 to TRBJ1-5; TRBD1 matches at 11 bases. Germline values: CDR1 KGHDR, CDR2 SFDVKD. The CDR3 has 19 residues. The V segment lost 9 bases and the J segment 1 base; nucleotides outside the gene matches: 16. CDR3 protein: CATGQPEGQGARSNQPQHF. The CDR3 region has the DNA TGTGCCACCGGACAGCCTGAAGGACAGGGGGCTAGGAGCAATCAGCCCCAGCATTTT.

The V and J genes are TRBV6-5 and TRBJ1-1, with TRBD1 matching 12 bases. CDR1 is MNHEY, CDR2 SVGAGI, per germline. This CDR3 is 14 amino acids long. V was clipped by 6 bases and J by 8 bases; unmatched bases: 7. CDR3 coding DNA: TGTGCCAGCAGCCGGGACAGGGGGCGAGGAGAAGCTTTCTTT. The encoded protein is CASSRDRGRGEAFF.

The rearrangement uses TRBV3-1 (or the pseudogene TRBV3-2) and TRBJ1-1, with TRBD1 as a possible D gene (5 bases). There are 16 residues in the CDR3. Deletions cut 5 bases from V and 5 bases from J, with 21 bases between. The germline gives CDR1 LGHDT, CDR2 YNNKEL (reference sequence). The CDR3 loop is CASSFQVGVGGTEAFF. The CDR3, as DNA: TGTGCCAGCAGCTTCCAAGTGGGGGTTGGGGGGACTGAAGCTTTCTTT.

The J gene is TRBJ2-3, the V gene TRBV13, with 12 bases matching TRBD2. The V segment lost 10 bases and the J segment 2 bases; nucleotides outside the gene matches: 7. The germline gives CDR1 PRHDT, CDR2 FYEKMQ (reference sequence). This CDR3 region has 15 residues. In DNA form, the CDR3 reads TGTGCCACCTCTAGCGGGGGGGAGTACACAGATACGCAGTATTTT. It codes for CATSSGGEYTDTQYF.

The chain recombines TRBV11-2 with TRBJ2-1; TRBD1 is a possible D gene (5 bases). This CDR3 region has 15 residues. The V end was cut by 2 bases, the J end by 5 bases, with 13 bases between. Germline values: CDR1 SGHAT, CDR2 FQNNGV. The CDR3 region is CASSLLGHFNNEQFF. The DNA for the CDR3 is TGTGCCAGCAGCTTATTGGGGCATTTTAACAATGAGCAGTTCTTC.

This chain joins TRBV19 and TRBJ2-1; tentative D call: TRBD2 (6 bases). Germline V gives CDR1 LNHDA, CDR2 SQIVND (reference sequence). The CDR3 covers 16 residues. The ends were cut back, 6 bases at V and 3 bases at J, with 18 bases in the middle. DNA of the CDR3: TGTGCCAGTAGGACTAGTTTTGGGGACCGCTACAATGAGCAGTTCTTC. This translates into CASRTSFGDRYNEQFF. The full variable domain, completed using reference TRBV19 and TRBJ2-1, is DGGITQSPKYLFRKEGQNVTLSCEQNLNHDAMYWYRQDPGQGLRLIYYSQIVNDFQKGDIAEGYSVSREKKESFPLTVTSAQKNPTAFYLCASRTSFGDRYNEQFFGPGTRLTVL.

V usage is TRBV11-2 and J usage is TRBJ1-1; TRBD1 matches at 11 bases. This CDR3 is built from 14 residues. CDR1 is SGHAT and CDR2 is FQNNGV in the germline V gene. Trimming at V came to 3 bases and at J to 4 bases, leaving 1 base not matched to a gene. CDR3 loop: CASSFGTGGTEAFF. In nucleotides, the CDR3 is TGTGCCAGCAGCTTCGGGACAGGGGGCACTGAAGCTTTCTTT.

The chain uses TRBV7-9 and TRBJ1-2; no firm D call. V was shortened by 1 base and J by 4 bases, with 4 bases between the two germline ends. From germline, CDR1 is SEHNR and CDR2 FQNEAQ (reference sequence). The CDR3 consists of 12 residues. The DNA of the CDR3 is TGTGCCAGCAGCTTAGGGAGCTATGGCTACACCTTC. Amino acid sequence: CASSLGSYGYTF.

The CDR3 loop is CSVEGQGAVTEAFF. The DNA of the CDR3 is TGCAGCGTTGAAGGACAGGGAGCGGTCACTGAAGCTTTCTTT. The rearrangement uses TRBV29-1 and TRBJ1-1; 7 nucleotides match TRBD1. Germline V lookup: CDR1 SQVTM, CDR2 ANQGSEA. This CDR3 region has 14 residues. V trimming: 1 base; J trimming: 4 bases; junction bases outside the gene matches: 6.

V is TRBV10-3 and J is TRBJ1-2; D is unresolved. Germline V CDR1 and CDR2: ENHRY, SYGVKD. Deletions cut 6 bases from V and 8 bases from J, with 13 bases between. The CDR3 consists of 12 residues. This CDR3 is CAIRVKLEGYTF. The CDR3 DNA sequence: TGTGCCATCAGAGTAAAACTGGAGGGCTACACCTTC.

The chain joins TRBV5-6 to TRBJ2-1, with 8 bases fitting TRBD1. CDR1 is SGHDT, CDR2 YYEEEE, per germline. The trim removed 4 bases at V and 9 bases at J, leaving 15 bases unmatched. The CDR3 has 16 residues. As DNA, the CDR3 is TGTGCCAGCAGCCAAATGGACAGGGCATCATATTTTGAGCAGTTCTTC. Translation: CASSQMDRASYFEQFF. Full variable domain (rest looked up from reference TRBV5-6 and TRBJ2-1): DAGVTQSPTHLIKTRGQQVTLRCSPKSGHDTVSWYQQALGQGPQFIFQYYEEEERQRGNFPDRFSGHQFPNYSSELNVNALLLGDSALYLCASSQMDRASYFEQFFGPGTRLTVL.

The rearrangement joins TRBV3-1 (or the pseudogene TRBV3-2) to TRBJ2-7; 8 nucleotides match TRBD1. J was trimmed by 0 bases and V by 4 bases; bases with no gene match: 5. CDR1 is LGHDT and CDR2 is YNNKEL in the germline V gene (reference sequence). The CDR3 totals 15 residues. Here the CDR3 reads CASSPWDRSSYEQYF. The DNA for the CDR3 is TGTGCCAGCAGCCCATGGGACAGGAGCTCCTACGAGCAGTACTTC.

The chain joins TRBV21-1 to TRBJ2-7; the D call TRBD2 from the table was never checked on the DNA. TRBV21-1 is marked as a pseudogene. The CDR3 runs to 12 residues. As DNA, the CDR3 is TGTGCCGGGTCCAGTGAGGCCTACGAGCAGTACTTC. Translating gives CAGSSEAYEQYF.

This clone was picked up a small number of times. This sequence joins TRBV18 and TRBJ2-7; maybe TRBD1 (6 bases). Germline assignment: CDR1 KGHSH and CDR2 LQKENI. Trimming shortened V by 11 bases and J by 4 bases, and 15 bases separated the two germline ends. CDR3 size: 12 residues. CDR3 sequence reads: CAGGQSTYEQYF. For the CDR3, the DNA is TGTGCCGGCGGACAGTCGACTTACGAGCAGTACTTC.

The V and J genes are TRBV27 and TRBJ1-3; 7 bases line up with TRBD1. This CDR3 comprises 15 residues. V was pared by 5 bases and J by 0 bases, with 4 bases of the junction left unmatched. The germline V gene encodes CDR1 MNHEY and CDR2 SMNVEV (reference sequence). Here the CDR3 reads CASSLRGSSGNTIYF. In DNA, the CDR3 is TGTGCCAGCAGTCTCAGGGGGAGCTCTGGAAACACCATATATTTT.

The chain carries TRBV5-4 and TRBJ1-4; 8 nucleotides line up with TRBD1. The germline CDR1 and CDR2 sequences are SGHNT and YYREEE (reference sequence). Trimming at V came to 5 bases and at J to 7 bases, leaving 10 bases not matched to a gene. The CDR3 has 15 amino acids. DNA for the CDR3: TGTGCCAGCAGTCGAGACAGGGGTGCAACTGAAAAACTGTTTTTT. Its translation is CASSRDRGATEKLFF.

The chain joins TRBV11-2 to TRBJ1-1; D is uncertain. The CDR3 spans 14 residues. Germline assignment: CDR1 SGHAT and CDR2 FQNNGV. With 0 bases removed from V and 7 bases from J, the gap between germline ends came to 12 bases. The CDR3 sequence: CASSLDTVTGEAFF. The CDR3 DNA reads as TGTGCCAGCAGCTTAGATACGGTAACGGGTGAAGCTTTCTTT.

The CDR3 is CASSFFSWTGTSYEQYF. As DNA, the CDR3 is TGTGCCAGCAGCTTCTTCTCATGGACAGGGACGTCCTACGAGCAGTACTTC. J is TRBJ2-7 and V is TRBV7-9, with 8 nucleotides matching TRBD1. There are 17 residues in the CDR3. In germline, CDR1 is SEHNR, CDR2 FQNEAQ (reference sequence). V shed 3 bases, J shed 1 base, and the junction held 11 bases outside the gene matches.

V gene TRBV18 combines with J gene TRBJ1-6; 7 positions agree with TRBD1. Per the germline V gene, CDR1 is KGHSH and CDR2 is LQKENI. The junction had 10 bases not matched to a gene; V was cut back by 2 bases and J by 9 bases. The length of the CDR3 is 16 residues. The CDR3 DNA follows: TGTGCCAGCTCACCAGAAGTACTAGGGGGCGGTTCACCCCTCCACTTT. Its translation: CASSPEVLGGGSPLHF.

This chain joins TRBV6-5 and TRBJ1-2; the match to TRBD1 covers 9 bases. The CDR3 has 12 residues. The germline gives CDR1 MNHEY, CDR2 SVGAGI. The V segment lost 6 bases and the J segment 8 bases; nucleotides outside the gene matches: 4. The CDR3 is CASSNRGRGYTF. The CDR3 DNA reads as TGTGCCAGCAGCAACAGGGGGCGCGGCTACACCTTC.

V is TRBV7-9 and J is TRBJ1-6, with 9 bases that match TRBD1. Germline V gene data show CDR1 as SEHNR and CDR2 as FQNEAQ (reference sequence). This CDR3 spans 16 amino acids. Trimming at V came to 5 bases and at J to 10 bases, leaving 12 bases not matched to a gene. CDR3 coding DNA: TGTGCCAGCAGCCCCAGGGACAGGGAGAGCGGCTCACCCCTCCACTTT. Amino acid sequence: CASSPRDRESGSPLHF.

The CDR3 DNA follows: TGTGCCAGCAGAAAGGGGGTTCGAACAGATACGCAGTATTTT. Encoded protein: CASRKGVRTDTQYF. The J gene is TRBJ2-3, the V gene TRBV6-5, with D tentatively TRBD1 (6 bases). V was pared by 6 bases and J by 3 bases, with 13 bases between. Looked up from germline, CDR1 is MNHEY and CDR2 is SVGAGI. The CDR3 has 14 residues.